These 21 T cell receptor beta chains originate from one sample sequenced in a study of T cells after yellow fever vaccination. MiXCR was run by TCRdb on the 5' RACE reads, yielding one entry per CDR3 protein. The sample contains hundreds of thousands of distinct CDR3 sequences, 15% to 20% of which appear only once. The sample here was PBMCs, taken before the yellow fever booster vaccination. Every receptor here comes from a man between 18 and 29 years old who received the YFV17D yellow fever vaccine.

In this sample, this clonotype turned up many times. The CDR3 here is CASSYSKIGGGYGYTF. In DNA form, the CDR3 reads TGTGCCAGCAGTTACTCGAAAATCGGGGGCGGCTATGGCTACACCTTC. The J gene is TRBJ1-2, the V gene TRBV6-5; the D gene is possibly TRBD1 (6 bases). V lost 0 bases and J lost 4, with 15 bases in between. Germline CDR1 MNHEY, CDR2 SVGAGI. The CDR3 has 16 residues.

CDR3 coding DNA: TGCGCCAGCAGCCAGGAGGAAAATACGCAGTATTTT. Translation gives CASSQEENTQYF. The V and J genes are TRBV5-1 and TRBJ2-3; TRBD2 is a possible D gene (5 bases). The CDR3 runs 12 residues. V dropped 4 bases and J dropped 7 bases, with 10 bases sitting between them. Germline V CDR1 and CDR2: SGHRS, YFSETQ.

V gene TRBV20-1 combines with J gene TRBJ1-2; TRBD1 matches at 12 bases. Trimming cost V 6 bases and J 7 bases; bases outside gene matches: 12. Germline V gives CDR1 DFQATT, CDR2 SNEGSKA (reference sequence). This CDR3 is 15 amino acids long. The CDR3 DNA reads TGCAGTGCCCTAAGACCGGGACAGGGGGCCGCTGGCTACACCTTC. This translates into CSALRPGQGAAGYTF.

V and J are TRBV29-1 and TRBJ1-2, with TRBD1 matching over 8 bases. CDR3 length: 15 amino acids. V lost 6 bases and J lost 4; bases outside the gene matches: 13. CDR1 and CDR2 from the germline V gene are SQVTM and ANQGSEA. Written as DNA, the CDR3 is TGCAGCGTACCCGGACAGGGCGTTATTGGCTATGGCTACACCTTC. Its protein is CSVPGQGVIGYGYTF.

The chain couples TRBV12-3 or TRBV12-4 to TRBJ1-2; D might be TRBD1 (5 bases). V shed 7 bases and J shed 2 bases, with 11 bases lying between them. The CDR3 spans 13 residues. CDR3 region: CASKIKGNYGYTF. The DNA for the CDR3 is TGTGCCAGCAAAATAAAGGGGAACTATGGCTACACCTTC.

The rearrangement links TRBV6-5 to TRBJ1-2; weak D call: TRBD1 (6 bases). Trimming removed 5 bases at V and 6 bases at J, with 13 bases between. The CDR3 is 13 residues long. CDR1 and CDR2 from the germline V gene are MNHEY and SVGAGI. The CDR3 region has the DNA TGTGCCAGCAGTCACACAGGGAAGGATGGCTACACCTTC. Protein: CASSHTGKDGYTF.

The rearrangement uses TRBV20-1 and TRBJ1-2, with 12 bases fitting TRBD1. Germline loops: CDR1 DFQATT, CDR2 SNEGSKA (reference sequence). The V segment lost 3 bases and the J segment 8 bases; nucleotides outside the gene matches: 7. The length of the CDR3 is 14 residues. The CDR3 DNA reads as TGCAGTGCTAGGGGACAGGGGGCGCCTTACGGCTACACCTTC. Translating gives CSARGQGAPYGYTF.

The rearrangement links TRBV5-6 to TRBJ2-7, with a tentative D call TRBD2 (5 bases). Germline CDR1 is SGHDT and CDR2 is YYEEEE. CDR3 length equals 13 residues. V lost 3 bases to trimming and J lost 6 bases, with 13 bases between them. Written as DNA, the CDR3 is TGTGCCAGCAGCTGGGTCGGGGTCGGCGAGCAGTACGTC. Its translation: CASSWVGVGEQYV.

This clonotype is a singleton in its sample. This sequence joins TRBV20-1 and TRBJ1-1; 7 bases are shared with TRBD1. The CDR3 is 14 residues long. The V gene's germline CDR1 is DFQATT and CDR2 SNEGSKA (reference sequence). V lost 3 bases to trimming and J lost 1 base; unmatched junction nucleotides: 5. CDR3 protein: CSASLPGGNTEAFF. The DNA of the CDR3 is TGCAGTGCTAGTTTGCCAGGGGGGAACACTGAAGCTTTCTTT.

This chain links TRBV12-3 or TRBV12-4 with TRBJ1-2, with 7 bases matching TRBD1. This CDR3 has 13 amino acids. V gave up 6 bases and J gave up 5 bases; unmatched junction bases: 6. The CDR3 DNA reads as TGTGCCAGCAGGGGGACAGCGAGGTATGGCTACACCTTC. The encoded protein is CASRGTARYGYTF.

The rearrangement joins TRBV27 to TRBJ2-5; TRBD2 matches 9 bases. Looked up from germline, CDR1 is MNHEY and CDR2 is SMNVEV (reference sequence). The CDR3 has 16 amino acids. Germline trimming cut 3 bases from V and 5 bases from J; bases unmatched to any gene: 10. The CDR3 reads CASSLWRGGAEETQYF. CDR3 coding DNA: TGTGCCAGCAGTTTGTGGCGGGGGGGCGCGGAGGAGACCCAGTACTTC.

The chain has TRBV7-2 and TRBJ2-3, with TRBD1 matching 7 bases. CDR3 length equals 16 residues. The V and J ends lost 1 base and 3 bases, in that order; junction bases with no gene match: 7. The germline gives CDR1 SGHTA, CDR2 FQGNSA. Written as DNA, the CDR3 is TGTGCCAGCAGCTTAGGTGCAGGGGGTAAAACAGATACGCAGTATTTT. Encoded protein: CASSLGAGGKTDTQYF.

This rearrangement joins TRBV10-3 to TRBJ1-4, with 11 bases matching TRBD1. The CDR3 covers 16 residues. V shed 2 bases and J 1 base; nucleotides not matched to a gene: 0. Germline CDR1 ENHRY, CDR2 SYGVKD. The CDR3 sequence is CAISEGTGGTNEKLFF. The CDR3 bases are TGTGCCATCAGTGAGGGGACAGGGGGAACTAATGAAAAACTGTTTTTT.

This clonotype was seen a handful of times. The chain joins TRBV7-9 to TRBJ1-6; D is perhaps TRBD1 (6 bases). V was clipped by 3 bases and J by 8 bases, with 11 bases between them. Germline lookup yields CDR1 SEHNR and CDR2 FQNEAQ (reference sequence). This CDR3 region has 14 residues. The CDR3 loop reads CASSFAGVDSPLHF. The CDR3 bases are TGTGCCAGCAGCTTCGCAGGGGTTGATTCACCCCTCCACTTT.

V is TRBV5-1 and J is TRBJ1-6; no clear D. V was cut by 0 bases and J by 7 bases, with 11 bases left in between. Germline assignment: CDR1 SGHRS and CDR2 YFSETQ. The CDR3 covers 15 residues. CDR3 region: CASSLEGIYNSPLHF. CDR3 DNA: TGCGCCAGCAGCTTGGAGGGAATCTACAATTCACCCCTCCACTTT.

CDR3 in amino acids: CSAFSGGAGYEQFF. DNA of the CDR3: TGCAGCGCCTTTAGCGGGGGGGCCGGGTATGAGCAGTTCTTC. The chain couples TRBV29-1 to TRBJ2-1; 11 bases match TRBD2. The CDR3 consists of 14 residues. CDR1 is SQVTM and CDR2 is ANQGSEA in the germline V gene. Trimming cost V 7 bases and J 8 bases; bases outside gene matches: 10.

This rearrangement joins TRBV25-1 to TRBJ1-6, with TRBD1 as a possible D gene (6 bases). Germline V lookup: CDR1 MGHDK, CDR2 SYGVNS. The V end was cut by 7 bases, the J end by 8 bases, with 15 bases between. The CDR3 runs to 14 residues. DNA for the CDR3: TGTGCCAGCACCCAGGGGTTTGGGGATTCACCCCTCCACTTT. This gives the protein CASTQGFGDSPLHF.

This clonotype has only a few counts. The chain recombines TRBV7-2 with TRBJ2-6; D not resolved. V was shortened by 5 bases and J by 2 bases, with 10 bases between the two germline ends. The length of the CDR3 is 15 residues. Per the germline V gene, CDR1 is SGHTA and CDR2 is FQGNSA. CDR3 residues: CASSPDATGANVLTF. The CDR3 DNA reads TGTGCCAGCAGCCCGGACGCAACTGGGGCCAACGTCCTGACTTTC.

The CDR3 here is CASSPPAGHGEAFF. CDR3 sequence (DNA): TGTGCCAGCAGCCCCCCTGCGGGACATGGTGAAGCTTTCTTT. This chain joins TRBV9 and TRBJ1-1; D is perhaps TRBD1 (6 bases). V gave up 4 bases and J gave up 7 bases, with 17 bases separating them. Per the germline V gene, CDR1 is SGDLS and CDR2 is YYNGEE. The CDR3 contains 14 residues. The whole variable domain, remainder taken from reference TRBV9 and TRBJ1-1, is DSGVTQTPKHLITATGQRVTLRCSPRSGDLSVYWYQQSLDQGLQFLIQYYNGEERAKGNILERFSAQQFPDLHSELNLSSLELGDSALYFCASSPPAGHGEAFFGQGTRLTVV.

The chain is built from TRBV5-1 and TRBJ2-3, with 12 bases lining up with TRBD2. The CDR3 has 16 residues. Germline trimming cut 4 bases from V and 5 bases from J; bases unmatched to any gene: 8. From germline, CDR1 is SGHRS and CDR2 YFSETQ. CDR3 region: CASSPGPGLAGDTQYF. DNA of the CDR3: TGCGCCAGCAGCCCGGGCCCGGGACTAGCGGGAGATACGCAGTATTTT.

The chain has TRBV5-1 and TRBJ1-2, with D tentatively TRBD1 (5 bases). From germline, CDR1 is SGHRS and CDR2 YFSETQ. The V gene lost 4 bases and the J gene lost 5 bases, with 12 bases spanning the gap. This CDR3 is 13 amino acids long. The DNA of the CDR3 is TGCGCCAGCAGCCATGCCAGGGAGTATGGCTACACCTTC. Protein sequence: CASSHAREYGYTF.